The following is a TCR beta chain sequence with its context. An assay was performed, and its level was deep. As processed by the authors: Sequence data from immunoSEQ were junction-only and lacked quality scores; consequently, filtering differed. Assay used: immunoSEQ multiplex PCR; TCRdb lists only in-frame clones, some missing. The DNA gave D and trimming, while V, J and clone size come from that table. This table has over a million clones, 75% to 80% appearing once. The data derive from a study of shared clonotypes between healthy human individuals. The CDR3 is made up of 13 amino acids. J was trimmed by 4 bases and V by 3 bases; bases with no gene match: 5. CDR1 and CDR2 (germline): SQVTM, ANQGSEA.

The sequenced material came from memory CD4+ T cells from PBMCs. Subset in this sample: CD45RA-negative fraction. The chain uses TRBV29-1 and TRBJ1-2, with 7 bases identical to TRBD1. The receptor comes from a man between 18 and 35 years old in good health. Some clones in this sample may be carry-over from other donors' samples. CDR3 sequence (DNA): TGCAGCGTTGACGAGGGGGCCAGCTATGGCTACACCTTC. Its protein product is CSVDEGASYGYTF.